This T cell receptor (beta chain) derives from a study of blood T cell repertoires in COVID-19. As handled by the study authors: Amplifying reference gene primers gave estimates of nucleated cell counts. The assay was immunoSEQ multiplex PCR, and TCRdb's table has in-frame clones only and misses some. The V and J calls and clone size are taken from that table; D and trimming were inferred from the DNA. The sample has roughly 34,000 clones, roughly three quarters seen once. V dropped 1 base and J dropped 6; count of bases not matched to a gene: 2. The CDR3 totals 13 residues. The germline CDR1 and CDR2 sequences are KGHSH and LQKENI.

What was sequenced was peripheral blood. This clonotype was obtained from a human donor in a cohort sampled during active COVID-19. This chain joins TRBV18 and TRBJ2-7, with TRBD1 matching 8 bases. This chain's CDR3 is CASSPRTGTEQYF. CDR3 coding DNA: TGTGCCAGCTCACCACGGACAGGGACCGAGCAGTACTTC.